These 22 T cell receptor beta chains were all obtained from the same sample, sequenced in a study of blood T cell repertoires in COVID-19. Some clones are missing from TCRdb's copy, which holds only in-frame ones; the method was immunoSEQ multiplex PCR. The sample lists approximately 210,000 clones; about 90% were seen once. Specimen: peripheral blood. All receptors come from a man in his thirties or forties with acute or convalescent COVID-19.

The J gene is TRBJ2-3, the V gene TRBV9, with TRBD2 matching over 15 bases. With V trimmed by 4 bases and J by 0 bases, 9 bases remained unmatched. CDR1 is SGDLS and CDR2 is YYNGEE in the germline V gene. This CDR3 has 19 amino acids. The CDR3 is CASSPLGTSGGISTDTQYF. The CDR3 DNA is TGTGCCAGCAGCCCACTTGGGACTAGCGGGGGGATCAGCACAGATACGCAGTATTTT. The whole variable domain, filled in from reference TRBV9 and TRBJ2-3, reads DSGVTQTPKHLITATGQRVTLRCSPRSGDLSVYWYQQSLDQGLQFLIQYYNGEERAKGNILERFSAQQFPDLHSELNLSSLELGDSALYFCASSPLGTSGGISTDTQYFGPGTRLTVL.

J is TRBJ1-1 and V is TRBV19; D is undetermined. Germline values: CDR1 LNHDA, CDR2 SQIVND (reference sequence). V was cut by 7 bases and J by 8 bases, with 14 bases left in between. The CDR3 loop spans 12 amino acids. As DNA, the CDR3 is TGTGCCAGTACCACCAACCCGGGAGAAGCTTTCTTT. Translated, it gives CASTTNPGEAFF.

J is TRBJ2-2 and V is TRBV5-1; D not certain. Trimming pared 0 bases from V and 3 bases from J, leaving 9 bases between. Germline V gene sequence: CDR1 SGHRS, CDR2 YFSETQ. The CDR3 covers 15 residues. The CDR3 is CASSLDTAYTGELFF. DNA of the CDR3: TGCGCCAGCAGCTTGGATACAGCCTACACCGGGGAGCTGTTTTTT.

The chain couples TRBV7-3 to TRBJ2-2; 7 bases fit TRBD2. The CDR3 runs to 16 residues. The germline V gene has CDR1 SGHTA and CDR2 FQGTGA. V lost 1 base, J lost 2 bases, and 4 bases stayed unmatched. The DNA for the CDR3 is TGTGCCAGCAGCTTAATGGGCGGGAGTAACACCGGGGAGCTGTTTTTT. It is translated as CASSLMGGSNTGELFF. The entire variable domain, with the rest obtained from reference TRBV7-3 and TRBJ2-2, is as follows: GAGVSQTPSNKVTEKGKYVELRCDPISGHTALYWYRQSLGQGPEFLIYFQGTGAADDSGLPNDRFFAVRPEGSVSTLKIQRTERGDSAVYLCASSLMGGSNTGELFFGEGSRLTVL.

V and J are TRBV28 and TRBJ1-2; tentatively, D is TRBD1 (6 bases). The CDR3 contains 13 residues. The germline CDR1 and CDR2 sequences are MDHEN and SYDVKM. The V end was cut by 5 bases, the J end by 8 bases, with 15 bases between. CDR3 protein: CASSLPRGLGYTF. DNA for the CDR3: TGTGCCAGCAGTCTTCCCAGGGGTTTGGGCTACACCTTC.

The V call is TRBV7-3, the J call TRBJ1-2, with D possibly being TRBD1 (5 bases). Trimming shortened V by 1 base and J by 2 bases, and 8 bases separated the two germline ends. This CDR3 comprises 14 residues. In germline, CDR1 is SGHTA, CDR2 FQGTGA. CDR3 protein: CASSLMGGNYGYTF. DNA for the CDR3: TGTGCCAGCAGCTTAATGGGGGGGAACTATGGCTACACCTTC.

The gene calls are TRBV30 and TRBJ1-6; the match to TRBD1 covers 7 bases. From germline, CDR1 is GTSNPN and CDR2 SVGIG (reference sequence). There are 14 residues in the CDR3. J gave up 8 bases and V 4 bases, and 8 bases lay outside the gene matches. CDR3 sequence reads: CAWTWTGSDSPLHF. The CDR3, as DNA: TGTGCCTGGACTTGGACAGGTTCGGATTCACCCCTCCACTTT.

The chain recombines TRBV6-4 with TRBJ2-7; 12 nucleotides match TRBD2. V was clipped by 0 bases and J by 3 bases; unmatched bases: 6. The V gene's germline CDR1 is MRHNA and CDR2 SNTAGT. There are 17 residues in the CDR3. CDR3: CASSDSNLAGGLYEQYF. The CDR3, as DNA: TGTGCCAGCAGTGACTCGAACCTAGCGGGGGGGCTCTACGAGCAGTACTTC.

J is TRBJ1-5 and V is TRBV5-1; the match to TRBD1 covers 7 bases. This CDR3 has 14 amino acids. Germline V CDR1 and CDR2: SGHRS, YFSETQ. The V gene end was trimmed by 2 bases and the J gene end by 5 bases; junction bases not matched to a gene: 4. The CDR3 loop is CASSLRQGDQPQHF. The CDR3 nucleotides are TGCGCCAGCAGCTTAAGACAGGGTGATCAGCCCCAGCATTTT.

In its sample, this clone was seen a few times. The rearrangement joins TRBV19 to TRBJ2-7, with D possibly being TRBD2 (6 bases). Germline loops: CDR1 LNHDA, CDR2 SQIVND (reference sequence). The CDR3 runs to 15 residues. V shed 5 bases and J shed 7 bases, with 21 bases lying between them. CDR3 DNA: TGTGCCAGTAGTGGCGGCTCGGCCCCGGGGAGGGAGCAGTACTTC. This codes for CASSGGSAPGREQYF.

The rearrangement links TRBV27 to TRBJ1-5, with D hard to call. The CDR3 is 14 amino acids. Per germline, CDR1 MNHEY and CDR2 SMNVEV (reference sequence). V was clipped by 3 bases and J by 8 bases, with 14 bases between them. CDR3 DNA sequence: TGTGCCAGCAGTTTGACCGCAGGTATCGAGCCCCAGCATTTT. Amino acid sequence: CASSLTAGIEPQHF.

The rearrangement joins TRBV24-1 to TRBJ2-1, with 8 bases identical to TRBD2. V trimming: 2 bases; J trimming: 6 bases; junction bases outside the gene matches: 8. Per germline, CDR1 KGHDR and CDR2 SFDVKD. CDR3 length: 16 residues. Here the CDR3 reads CATSDSTSGISNEQFF. In nucleotides, the CDR3 is TGTGCCACCAGTGATTCCACTAGCGGCATTAGCAATGAGCAGTTCTTC.

The chain couples TRBV5-1 to TRBJ2-5, with D maybe TRBD1 (7 bases). Trimming left V 4 bases short and J 5 bases short, with 18 bases between. The CDR3 runs 15 residues. From germline, CDR1 is SGHRS and CDR2 YFSETQ. CDR3 region: CASSLPRDSGETQYF. The CDR3, as DNA: TGCGCCAGCAGCCTCCCCCGGGACAGCGGGGAGACCCAGTACTTC. The full variable domain, with the rest looked up from reference TRBV5-1 and TRBJ2-5, is KAGVTQTPRYLIKTRGQQVTLSCSPISGHRSVSWYQQTPGQGLQFLFEYFSETQRNKGNFPGRFSGRQFSNSRSEMNVSTLELGDSALYLCASSLPRDSGETQYFGPGTRLLVL.

The chain uses TRBV5-1 and TRBJ2-7; 11 bases map to TRBD1. Germline V gene sequence: CDR1 SGHRS, CDR2 YFSETQ. The trim removed 4 bases at V and 7 bases at J, leaving 10 bases unmatched. This CDR3 has 15 amino acids. CDR3 amino acids: CASSPGSGTGGEQYF. CDR3 DNA: TGCGCCAGCAGCCCGGGTTCGGGGACAGGGGGAGAGCAGTACTTC.

The chain has TRBV19 and TRBJ1-1, with TRBD1 matching over 7 bases. Germline CDR1 and CDR2: LNHDA and SQIVND (reference sequence). The V and J ends lost 3 bases and 10 bases, in that order; junction bases with no gene match: 5. The CDR3 length is 12 residues. The CDR3 DNA sequence: TGTGCCAGTAGTATGGGACAGCCCGGAGCTTTCTTT. It translates to CASSMGQPGAFF.

The rearrangement links TRBV11-2 to TRBJ1-5; 9 positions match TRBD1. The V gene end was trimmed by 2 bases and the J gene end by 7 bases; junction bases not matched to a gene: 6. Germline loops: CDR1 SGHAT, CDR2 FQNNGV. The CDR3 has 15 amino acids. The CDR3 DNA reads TGTGCCAGCAGCTTAATTTTGGACAGGGGACAGCCCCAGCATTTT. Translation: CASSLILDRGQPQHF.

This chain uses TRBV28 with TRBJ2-2; perhaps TRBD1 as D (5 bases). In germline, CDR1 is MDHEN, CDR2 SYDVKM. Trimming cost V 6 bases and J 5 bases, with 13 bases left between them. This CDR3 has 14 residues. The CDR3: CASRGPLGTGELFF. The CDR3 nucleotides read TGTGCCAGCAGGGGGCCCCTTGGAACCGGGGAGCTGTTTTTT.

This clone was seen a single time. The rearrangement links TRBV28 to TRBJ2-1, with 12 bases aligning to TRBD2. The germline V gene encodes CDR1 MDHEN and CDR2 SYDVKM. The CDR3 covers 14 residues. The V segment lost 11 bases and the J segment 2 bases; nucleotides outside the gene matches: 4. CDR3 sequence: CAASGGAAYNEQFF. CDR3 DNA sequence: TGTGCCGCTAGCGGGGGGGCCGCCTACAATGAGCAGTTCTTC.

This rearrangement joins TRBV6-8 to TRBJ2-1; 7 nucleotides match TRBD2. CDR1 and CDR2 from the germline V gene are MNHGY and SAAAGT. Germline trimming cut 5 bases from V and 3 bases from J; bases unmatched to any gene: 19. The CDR3 consists of 19 residues. The CDR3: CASSTRTSERGQFYNEQFF. The DNA of the CDR3 is TGTGCCAGCAGTACCCGTACTTCAGAGCGGGGCCAGTTCTACAATGAGCAGTTCTTC.

The CDR3 DNA follows: TGCGCCAGCACTCCCCGGGGGACAGGCACAGATACGCAGTATTTT. Translated: CASTPRGTGTDTQYF. V is TRBV5-1 and J is TRBJ2-3, with D perhaps TRBD1 (7 bases). There are 15 residues in the CDR3. The germline CDR1 and CDR2 sequences are SGHRS and YFSETQ. Between the trimmed V and J ends, which lost 6 bases and 1 base, there was a span of 15 bases.

This sequence joins TRBV25-1 and TRBJ2-1; D possibly corresponds to TRBD2 (7 bases). This CDR3 has 17 residues. Germline loops: CDR1 MGHDK, CDR2 SYGVNS. The germline V and J ends were trimmed by 0 bases and 3 bases, with 15 bases remaining between them. For the CDR3, the DNA is TGTGCCAGCAGTGAATATTCCCGAGGGGGGGTCTACAATGAGCAGTTCTTC. Amino acid sequence: CASSEYSRGGVYNEQFF.

This sequence joins TRBV19 and TRBJ1-6; the D is unclear. The CDR3 is 13 residues long. The germline V gene has CDR1 LNHDA and CDR2 SQIVND (reference sequence). The V and J ends lost 6 bases and 5 bases respectively, with 8 bases between them. CDR3 DNA sequence: TGTGCCAGTAGCGCTATGAATAATTCACCCCTCCACTTT. It encodes CASSAMNNSPLHF. The full variable domain, completed using reference TRBV19 and TRBJ1-6, is DGGITQSPKYLFRKEGQNVTLSCEQNLNHDAMYWYRQDPGQGLRLIYYSQIVNDFQKGDIAEGYSVSREKKESFPLTVTSAQKNPTAFYLCASSAMNNSPLHFGNGTRLTVT.